A single sample gave rise to the 29 T cell receptor beta chains below, sequenced in a study of T cell responses to AZD1222 COVID-19 vaccine (dated by TCRdb to the early 2020s). The sample's time point, from its label and the paper: baseline before first vaccination. Library preparation was by the immunoSEQ multiplex PCR assay. The immuneACCESS repertoire file appears here via TCRdb, limited to in-frame rearrangements. These files lack a portion of the clones; in checked studies, under half of the deficit traces to unresolved V genes, and the cause of the others is not known. The sample contains some 200,000 clones, approximately 91% of them found a single time. The ten largest clones add up to 0.99% of the sample. Source: peripheral blood, taken on day 0 of AZD1222 vaccination. These TCRs come from an adult in good health.

V gene TRBV25-1 combines with J gene TRBJ2-7, with D possibly being TRBD1 or TRBD2 (5 bases each). The V end was cut by 1 base, the J end by 2 bases, with 18 bases between. This CDR3 is 17 amino acids long. CDR1 and CDR2 (germline): MGHDK, SYGVNS. The CDR3 coding sequence is TGTGCCAGCAGTGAATCCATTTTGGGGGAACTTACCTACGAGCAGTACTTC. Protein sequence: CASSESILGELTYEQYF.

This clone was recorded only once. The rearrangement links TRBV19 to TRBJ1-5; tentatively, D is TRBD1 (5 bases). Trimming pared 0 bases from V and 4 bases from J, leaving 10 bases between. CDR1 and CDR2 (germline): LNHDA, SQIVND (reference sequence). The CDR3 runs 15 residues. The CDR3 DNA reads as TGTGCCAGTAGTATAGAGGGGCGCCCGAATCAGCCCCAGCATTTT. This encodes CASSIEGRPNQPQHF. Complete variable domain (other parts from reference TRBV19 and TRBJ1-5): DGGITQSPKYLFRKEGQNVTLSCEQNLNHDAMYWYRQDPGQGLRLIYYSQIVNDFQKGDIAEGYSVSREKKESFPLTVTSAQKNPTAFYLCASSIEGRPNQPQHFGDGTRLSIL.

The chain uses TRBV19 and TRBJ1-6; 9 positions agree with TRBD1. The CDR3 sequence is 15 residues long. The germline gives CDR1 LNHDA, CDR2 SQIVND (reference sequence). V lost 5 bases to trimming and J lost 10 bases; unmatched junction nucleotides: 9. The CDR3 reads CASSPGQGLVSPLHF. The CDR3 DNA reads TGTGCCAGTAGTCCCGGACAGGGGCTCGTATCACCCCTCCACTTT.

The chain uses TRBV5-4 and TRBJ2-3, with 10 bases that match TRBD2. Germline V gene sequence: CDR1 SGHNT, CDR2 YYREEE (reference sequence). This CDR3 spans 19 amino acids. J lost 4 bases, V lost 3 bases, and 17 bases had no gene match. The DNA of the CDR3 is TGTGCCAGCAGCTCCCGGGTAGCGGGGGGCCCTTCAGACCCAGATACGCAGTATTTT. This translates into CASSSRVAGGPSDPDTQYF.

The CDR3 sequence: CASTVGGGANQPQHF. CDR3 DNA sequence: TGTGCCAGCACTGTGGGGGGTGGGGCAAATCAGCCCCAGCATTTT. The chain has TRBV2 and TRBJ1-5; D possibly corresponds to TRBD1 (5 bases). Deletions cut 7 bases from V and 4 bases from J, with 17 bases between. Germline CDR1 and CDR2: SNHLY and FYNNEI. The CDR3 runs to 15 residues.

The chain uses TRBV28 and TRBJ1-4; D may be TRBD1 (6 bases). The germline V gene encodes CDR1 MDHEN and CDR2 SYDVKM. Deletions cut 3 bases from V and 0 bases from J, with 17 bases between. The CDR3 has 18 residues. The CDR3 nucleotides are TGTGCCAGCAGTTTTCTCGGACAGACGTTTGCAACTAATGAAAAACTGTTTTTT. Translating gives CASSFLGQTFATNEKLFF.

The chain has TRBV13 and TRBJ1-2, with a weak D call TRBD1 (6 bases). CDR1 and CDR2 (germline): PRHDT, FYEKMQ (reference sequence). The CDR3 sequence is 18 residues long. V lost 3 bases and J lost 0, with 20 bases in between. This chain's CDR3 is CASSFQGPDLFSNYGYTF. For the CDR3, the DNA is TGTGCCAGCAGCTTTCAGGGGCCCGACCTCTTTTCTAACTATGGCTACACCTTC.

The chain combines TRBV4-2 with TRBJ2-7; 14 nucleotides match TRBD2. The length of the CDR3 is 16 residues. Germline CDR1 and CDR2: LGHNA and YNFKEQ. With V trimmed by 0 bases and J by 3 bases, 1 base remained unmatched. The DNA of the CDR3 is TGTGCCAGCAGCCAAGATGGACTAGCGGGGGGCTACGAGCAGTACTTC. It is translated as CASSQDGLAGGYEQYF.

Regarding this clone: This specimen includes other DNA sequences encoding the same CDR3. The chain employs TRBV19 and TRBJ1-1, with no clear D. CDR3 length: 13 residues. Germline CDR1 LNHDA, CDR2 SQIVND (reference sequence). The V end was cut by 3 bases, the J end by 1 base, with 6 bases between. The CDR3 DNA sequence: TGTGCCAGTAGTATCTCTGAGAACACTGAAGCTTTCTTT. It is translated as CASSISENTEAFF.

The DNA of the CDR3 is TGCGCCAGCCAAGGGACTATAACCTACGAGCAGTACTTC. This sequence encodes CASQGTITYEQYF. The chain employs TRBV5-1 and TRBJ2-7, with 7 bases that match TRBD2. This CDR3 has 13 residues. V was pared by 7 bases and J by 2 bases, with 6 bases of the junction left unmatched. Germline V gives CDR1 SGHRS, CDR2 YFSETQ. Combining the CDR3 with reference TRBV5-1 and TRBJ2-7 gives the whole variable domain KAGVTQTPRYLIKTRGQQVTLSCSPISGHRSVSWYQQTPGQGLQFLFEYFSETQRNKGNFPGRFSGRQFSNSRSEMNVSTLELGDSALYLCASQGTITYEQYFGPGTRLTVT.

This rearrangement joins TRBV12-1 to TRBJ1-3; the table names TRBD1, a call not compared with the DNA. TRBV12-1 is an annotated pseudogene. The CDR3 spans 17 residues. The CDR3 coding sequence is TGTGCCAGCAGCAATCTCCACCGGACAGGGTGTGGAAACACCATATATTTT. Translating it yields CASSNLHRTGCGNTIYF.

The rearrangement uses TRBV7-2 and TRBJ1-6; 7 nucleotides align to TRBD1. J gave up 3 bases and V 1 base, and 9 bases lay outside the gene matches. There are 18 residues in the CDR3. Germline CDR1 and CDR2: SGHTA and FQGNSA. This chain's CDR3 is CASSLGYGDRRYNSPLHF. For the CDR3, the DNA is TGTGCCAGCAGCTTAGGATACGGGGACAGACGCTATAATTCACCCCTCCACTTT.

The CDR3 is CASSPGSNQETQYF. CDR3 sequence (DNA): TGTGCCAGCAGCCCTGGGTCTAACCAAGAGACCCAGTACTTC. The chain uses TRBV11-2 and TRBJ2-5; no definite D call. Germline V CDR1 and CDR2: SGHAT, FQNNGV. The CDR3 covers 14 residues. V lost 5 bases and J lost 0, with 10 bases in between.

The chain couples TRBV4-3 to TRBJ1-4; TRBD1 is a possible D gene (5 bases). The V and J ends lost 1 base and 5 bases respectively, with 11 bases between them. The CDR3 length is 15 residues. Per the germline V gene, CDR1 is LGHNA and CDR2 is YSLEER. DNA for the CDR3: TGCGCCAGCAGCCAAGGGGGGAGGGAAAATGAAAAACTGTTTTTT. Translated: CASSQGGRENEKLFF.

V gene TRBV6-5 combines with J gene TRBJ2-1, with D perhaps matching TRBD1 (6 bases). The CDR3 length is 14 residues. The ends were cut back, 5 bases at V and 6 bases at J, with 14 bases in the middle. Looked up from germline, CDR1 is MNHEY and CDR2 is SVGAGI. The CDR3: CASSQTTGFNEQFF. CDR3 bases: TGTGCCAGCAGTCAGACGACAGGTTTCAATGAGCAGTTCTTC.

This chain connects TRBV5-1 to TRBJ2-1; 7 bases match TRBD1. With 6 bases clipped from V and 8 bases from J, the junction kept 8 bases outside the gene matches. The CDR3 sequence is 13 residues long. Germline assignment: CDR1 SGHRS and CDR2 YFSETQ. The chain's CDR3 is CASTLIGGDEQFF. In nucleotides, the CDR3 is TGCGCCAGCACCCTCATAGGGGGCGATGAGCAGTTCTTC.

J is TRBJ2-7 and V is TRBV5-1; 7 nucleotides agree with TRBD1. This CDR3 spans 13 amino acids. Germline loops: CDR1 SGHRS, CDR2 YFSETQ. V gave up 5 bases and J gave up 4 bases; unmatched junction bases: 6. The CDR3 region has the DNA TGCGCCAGCAGGGTGGACAGGATGTACGAGCAGTACTTC. Translating gives CASRVDRMYEQYF.

The chain has TRBV5-1 and TRBJ1-1; maybe TRBD1 (5 bases). V gave up 2 bases and J gave up 2 bases, with 7 bases separating them. The germline CDR1 and CDR2 sequences are SGHRS and YFSETQ. The CDR3 length is 13 residues. The CDR3 here is CASSFDSNTEAFF. Here the CDR3 DNA reads TGCGCCAGCAGCTTTGACAGCAACACTGAAGCTTTCTTT. Based on the CDR3 plus reference TRBV5-1 and TRBJ1-1, the full variable domain is KAGVTQTPRYLIKTRGQQVTLSCSPISGHRSVSWYQQTPGQGLQFLFEYFSETQRNKGNFPGRFSGRQFSNSRSEMNVSTLELGDSALYLCASSFDSNTEAFFGQGTRLTVV.

V and J are TRBV27 and TRBJ1-1; D gene unclear. V was cut by 6 bases and J by 0 bases, with 14 bases left in between. Germline-derived CDR1 and CDR2 are MNHEY and SMNVEV (reference sequence). The CDR3 has 15 residues. This CDR3 reads CASSQTRDMNTEAFF. The CDR3 DNA is TGTGCCAGCAGCCAAACACGGGATATGAACACTGAAGCTTTCTTT.

The rearrangement uses TRBV27 and TRBJ1-3; 7 nucleotides align to TRBD1. Germline V gives CDR1 MNHEY, CDR2 SMNVEV (reference sequence). The CDR3 has 15 amino acids. The trim removed 5 bases at V and 2 bases at J, leaving 6 bases unmatched. The CDR3 DNA follows: TGTGCCAGCAGTCCACAGGGGTTTCCTGGAAACACCATATATTTT. It codes for CASSPQGFPGNTIYF.

The chain couples TRBV21-1 to TRBJ1-6. TRBV21-1 is a documented pseudogene. The CDR3 runs to 18 residues. The CDR3 sequence: CASSSGGWNPEVYSPLHF. The CDR3 nucleotides read TGTGCCAGCAGCAGCGGCGGGTGGAATCCTGAGGTGTATTCACCCCTCCACTTT.

The chain has TRBV28 and TRBJ1-1, with a weak D call TRBD1 (6 bases). The CDR3 covers 13 residues. CDR1 MDHEN and CDR2 SYDVKM come from the germline V gene. Trimming took 5 bases from V and 11 from J, leaving 18 bases between them. The CDR3 coding sequence is TGTGCCAGCAGTCCTACTCCCAGGGGTACGGCTTTCTTT. As protein: CASSPTPRGTAFF.

The chain carries TRBV27 and TRBJ2-7; D might be TRBD2 (6 bases). The germline V gene encodes CDR1 MNHEY and CDR2 SMNVEV (reference sequence). The CDR3 totals 14 residues. The V gene lost 5 bases and the J gene lost 4 bases, with 15 bases spanning the gap. The CDR3 here is CASSGETRRYEQYF. The CDR3 DNA follows: TGTGCCAGCAGTGGTGAGACTAGGAGGTACGAGCAGTACTTC.

The table lists this clone with a few counts. The V call is TRBV7-8, the J call TRBJ1-5; D is unresolved. Between the trimmed V and J ends, which lost 5 bases and 4 bases, there was a span of 15 bases. CDR3 length equals 15 residues. Looked up from germline, CDR1 is SGHVS and CDR2 is FQNEAQ. The CDR3 region has the DNA TGTGCCAGCAGCCCCCCGGTCCCCCGAAATCAGCCCCAGCATTTT. Protein sequence: CASSPPVPRNQPQHF.

This chain uses TRBV10-3 with TRBJ1-5; 11 nucleotides agree with TRBD1. After removal of 6 bases from V and 4 bases from J, the junction contained 8 bases not matched to a gene. Per germline, CDR1 ENHRY and CDR2 SYGVKD. The CDR3 has 16 residues. In DNA, the CDR3 is TGTGCCATCAGCGATCGGGGGACAGGGGGTAATCAGCCCCAGCATTTT. This codes for CAISDRGTGGNQPQHF.

V and J are TRBV9 and TRBJ2-7, with D unclear. Germline V lookup: CDR1 SGDLS, CDR2 YYNGEE. The CDR3 has 15 residues. Trimming removed 4 bases from V and 2 bases from J, with 16 bases in between. The CDR3 protein is CASSLSLGSPYEQYF. CDR3 in DNA: TGTGCCAGCAGCCTGAGTCTGGGTAGCCCCTACGAGCAGTACTTC.

This chain joins TRBV14 and TRBJ1-3; D call uncertain. The V end lost 1 base, the J end lost 0 bases, and 13 bases lay between the germline ends. CDR1 SGHDN and CDR2 FVKESK come from the germline V gene. The CDR3 is 17 amino acids. The DNA of the CDR3 is TGTGCCAGCAGCCAAGTCTCCAGAACGATCTCTGGAAACACCATATATTTT. Amino acid sequence: CASSQVSRTISGNTIYF.

The V call is TRBV3-1 (or the pseudogene TRBV3-2), the J call TRBJ2-3; D is perhaps TRBD2 (7 bases). Per the germline V gene, CDR1 is LGHDT and CDR2 is YNNKEL (reference sequence). The CDR3 sequence is 13 residues long. Trimming removed 4 bases at V and 5 bases at J, with 10 bases between. In DNA form, the CDR3 reads TGTGCCAGCAGCCGCGGGGGCGAAGATACGCAGTATTTT. Amino acids: CASSRGGEDTQYF.

V usage is TRBV10-3 and J usage is TRBJ2-7; D is uncertain. Germline CDR1 and CDR2: ENHRY and SYGVKD. This CDR3 region has 12 residues. Between the trimmed V and J ends, which lost 2 bases and 5 bases, there was a span of 7 bases. The CDR3 coding sequence is TGTGCCATCAGTGAGGAGGCCGACGAGCAGTACTTC. Translated, it gives CAISEEADEQYF.